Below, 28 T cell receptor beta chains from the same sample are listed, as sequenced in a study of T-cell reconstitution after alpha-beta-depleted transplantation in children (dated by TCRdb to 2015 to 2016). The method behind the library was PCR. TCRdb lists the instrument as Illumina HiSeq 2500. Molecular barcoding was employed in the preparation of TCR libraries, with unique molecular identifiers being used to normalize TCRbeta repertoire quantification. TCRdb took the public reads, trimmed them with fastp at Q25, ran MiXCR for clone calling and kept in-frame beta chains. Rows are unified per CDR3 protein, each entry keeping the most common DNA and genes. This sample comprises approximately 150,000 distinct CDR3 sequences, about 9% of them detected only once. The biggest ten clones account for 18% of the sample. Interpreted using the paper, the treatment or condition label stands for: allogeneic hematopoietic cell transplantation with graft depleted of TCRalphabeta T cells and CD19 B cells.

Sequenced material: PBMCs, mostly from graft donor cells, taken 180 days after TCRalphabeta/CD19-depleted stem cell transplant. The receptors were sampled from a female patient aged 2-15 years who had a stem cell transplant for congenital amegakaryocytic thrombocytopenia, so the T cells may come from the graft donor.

The CDR3 nucleotides read TGTGCCAGCAGTTTATTTGGGGTGATACCCCTCCACTTT. Its protein product is CASSLFGVIPLHF. The chain combines TRBV27 with TRBJ1-6; D is undetermined. The CDR3 is made up of 13 amino acids. V was cut by 1 base and J by 12 bases, with 10 bases left in between. The germline gives CDR1 MNHEY, CDR2 SMNVEV (reference sequence).

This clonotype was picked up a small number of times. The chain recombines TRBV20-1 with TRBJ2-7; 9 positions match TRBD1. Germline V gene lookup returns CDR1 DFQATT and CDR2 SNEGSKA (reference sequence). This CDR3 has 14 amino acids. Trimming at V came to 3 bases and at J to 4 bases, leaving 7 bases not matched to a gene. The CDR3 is CSASPGQGLYEQYF. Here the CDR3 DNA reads TGCAGTGCTAGCCCGGGACAGGGCCTTTACGAGCAGTACTTC.

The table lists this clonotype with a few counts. CDR3 bases: TGTGCCAGCAGATCCCGGAGCAGGGGGCGTTACGAGCAGTACTTC. This gives the protein CASRSRSRGRYEQYF. The chain uses TRBV28 and TRBJ2-7, with TRBD1 matching over 8 bases. The CDR3 runs to 15 residues. CDR1 and CDR2 (germline): MDHEN, SYDVKM. Unmatched junction bases numbered 11, after V lost 6 bases and J lost 4 bases.

CDR3 sequence: CASSLPAEQYF. The DNA for the CDR3 is TGTGCCAGCAGCTTGCCGGCCGAGCAGTACTTC. The rearrangement uses TRBV5-6 and TRBJ2-7; D is unresolved. V shed 1 base and J shed 6 bases, with 5 bases lying between them. CDR1 SGHDT and CDR2 YYEEEE come from the germline V gene. CDR3 length: 11 amino acids.

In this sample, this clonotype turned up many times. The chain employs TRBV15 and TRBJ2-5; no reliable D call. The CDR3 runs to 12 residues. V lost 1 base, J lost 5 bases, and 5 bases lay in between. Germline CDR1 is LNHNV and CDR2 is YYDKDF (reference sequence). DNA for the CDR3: TGTGCCACCAGCAGAGGGTTGGAGACCCAGTACTTC. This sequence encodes CATSRGLETQYF.

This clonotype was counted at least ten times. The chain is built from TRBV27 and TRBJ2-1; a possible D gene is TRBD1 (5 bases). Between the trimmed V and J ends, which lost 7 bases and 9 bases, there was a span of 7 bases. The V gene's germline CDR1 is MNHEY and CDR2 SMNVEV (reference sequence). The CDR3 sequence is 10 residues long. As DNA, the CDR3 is TGTGCCAGCAAGGGGCGTGAGCAGTTCTTC. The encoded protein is CASKGREQFF.

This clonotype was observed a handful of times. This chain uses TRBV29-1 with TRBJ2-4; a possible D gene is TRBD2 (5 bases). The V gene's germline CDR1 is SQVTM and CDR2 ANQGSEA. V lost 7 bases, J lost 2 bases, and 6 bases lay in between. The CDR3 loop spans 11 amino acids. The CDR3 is CSGGTKNIQYF. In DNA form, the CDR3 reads TGCAGCGGAGGGACCAAAAACATTCAGTACTTC. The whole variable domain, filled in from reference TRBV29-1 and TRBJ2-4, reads SAVISQKPSRDICQRGTSLTIQCQVDSQVTMMFWYRQQPGQSLTLIATANQGSEATYESGFVIDKFPISRPNLTFSTLTVSNMSPEDSSIYLCSGGTKNIQYFGAGTRLSVL.

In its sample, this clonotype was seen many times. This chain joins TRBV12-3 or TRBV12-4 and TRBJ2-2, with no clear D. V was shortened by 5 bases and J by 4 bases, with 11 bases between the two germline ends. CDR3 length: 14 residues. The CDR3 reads CASSRILSTGELFF. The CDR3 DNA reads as TGTGCCAGCAGTAGGATTTTGAGCACCGGGGAGCTGTTTTTT.

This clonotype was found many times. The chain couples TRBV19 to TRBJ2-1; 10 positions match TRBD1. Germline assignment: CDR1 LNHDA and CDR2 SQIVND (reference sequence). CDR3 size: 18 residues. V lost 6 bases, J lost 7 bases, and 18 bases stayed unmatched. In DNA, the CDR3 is TGTGCCAGTAGCCTCACCGAACACGGACAGGGGGTAAGGAATGAGCAGTTCTTC. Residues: CASSLTEHGQGVRNEQFF.

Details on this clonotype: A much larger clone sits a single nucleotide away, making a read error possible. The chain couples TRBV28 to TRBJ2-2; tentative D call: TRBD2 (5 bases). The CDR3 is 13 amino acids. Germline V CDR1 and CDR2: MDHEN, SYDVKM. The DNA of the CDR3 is TGTGCCAGCTCCCAATGGTCAACCGGGGAGCCGTTTTTT. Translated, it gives CASSQWSTGEPFF.

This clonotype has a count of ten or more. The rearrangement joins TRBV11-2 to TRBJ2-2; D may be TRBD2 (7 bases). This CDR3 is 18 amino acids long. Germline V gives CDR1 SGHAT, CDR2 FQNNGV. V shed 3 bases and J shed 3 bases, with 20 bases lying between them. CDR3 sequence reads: CASSLVLGGGSDTGELFF. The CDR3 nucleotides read TGTGCCAGCAGCTTGGTCTTGGGCGGGGGCTCGGACACCGGGGAGCTGTTTTTT.

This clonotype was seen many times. The CDR3 protein is CASSLTTGELFF. In nucleotides, the CDR3 is TGTGCCAGCAGCCTCACCACCGGGGAGCTGTTTTTT. The chain couples TRBV12-3 or TRBV12-4 to TRBJ2-2; D call uncertain. This CDR3 region has 12 residues. V lost 6 bases and J lost 4, with 6 bases in between.

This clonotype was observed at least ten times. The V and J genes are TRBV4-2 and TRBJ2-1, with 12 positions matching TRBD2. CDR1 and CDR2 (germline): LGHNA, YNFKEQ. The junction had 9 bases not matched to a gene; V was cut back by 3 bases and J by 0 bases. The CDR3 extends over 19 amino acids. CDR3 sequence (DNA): TGTGCCAGCAGCCATCGACTAGCGGGAGTCAGACGCTCCTACAATGAGCAGTTCTTC. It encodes CASSHRLAGVRRSYNEQFF.

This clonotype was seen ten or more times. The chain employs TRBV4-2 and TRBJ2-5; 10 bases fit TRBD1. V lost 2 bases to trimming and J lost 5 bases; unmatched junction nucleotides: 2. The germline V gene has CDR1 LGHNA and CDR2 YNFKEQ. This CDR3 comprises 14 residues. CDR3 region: CASSQRQGAETQYF. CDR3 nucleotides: TGTGCCAGCAGCCAAAGACAGGGGGCTGAGACCCAGTACTTC.

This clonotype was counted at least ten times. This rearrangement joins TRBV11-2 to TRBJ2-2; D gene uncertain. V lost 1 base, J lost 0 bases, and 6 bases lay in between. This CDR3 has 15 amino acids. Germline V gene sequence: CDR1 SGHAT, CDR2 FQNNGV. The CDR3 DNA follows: TGTGCCAGCAGCTTAGTCGGAGCGAACACCGGGGAGCTGTTTTTT. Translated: CASSLVGANTGELFF.

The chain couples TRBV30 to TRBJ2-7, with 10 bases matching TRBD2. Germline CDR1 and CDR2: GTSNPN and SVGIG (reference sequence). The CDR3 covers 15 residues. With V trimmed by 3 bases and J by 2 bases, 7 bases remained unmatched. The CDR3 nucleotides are TGTGCCTGGAGCCGTACTAGCGGGGCCCCCTACGAGCAGTACTTC. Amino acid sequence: CAWSRTSGAPYEQYF.

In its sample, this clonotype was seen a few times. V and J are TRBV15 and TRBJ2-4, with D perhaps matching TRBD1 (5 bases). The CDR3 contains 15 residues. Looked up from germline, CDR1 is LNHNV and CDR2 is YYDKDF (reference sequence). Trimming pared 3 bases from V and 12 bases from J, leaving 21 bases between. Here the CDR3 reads CATSRTPKGVRSQYF. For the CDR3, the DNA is TGTGCCACCAGCAGGACCCCCAAAGGGGTTCGGAGTCAGTACTTC. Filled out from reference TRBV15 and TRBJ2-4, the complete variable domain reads DAMVIQNPRYQVTQFGKPVTLSCSQTLNHNVMYWYQQKSSQAPKLLFHYYDKDFNNEADTPDNFQSRRPNTSFCFLDIRSPGLGDTAMYLCATSRTPKGVRSQYFGAGTRLSVL.

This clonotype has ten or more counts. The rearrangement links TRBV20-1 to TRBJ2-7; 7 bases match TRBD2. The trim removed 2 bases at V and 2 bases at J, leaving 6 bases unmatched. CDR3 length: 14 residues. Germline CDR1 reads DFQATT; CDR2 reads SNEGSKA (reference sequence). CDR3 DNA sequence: TGCAGTGCTAGAAGGCCTAGCGGACCCTACGAGCAGTACTTC. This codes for CSARRPSGPYEQYF.

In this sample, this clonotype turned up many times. In nucleotides, the CDR3 is TGTGCCAGTAGTTTGGCCGCCGGGGAGCTGTTTTTT. As protein: CASSLAAGELFF. The chain recombines TRBV19 with TRBJ2-2; D gene unclear. Trimming shortened V by 5 bases and J by 6 bases, and 7 bases separated the two germline ends. The germline gives CDR1 LNHDA, CDR2 SQIVND (reference sequence). This CDR3 contains 12 residues.

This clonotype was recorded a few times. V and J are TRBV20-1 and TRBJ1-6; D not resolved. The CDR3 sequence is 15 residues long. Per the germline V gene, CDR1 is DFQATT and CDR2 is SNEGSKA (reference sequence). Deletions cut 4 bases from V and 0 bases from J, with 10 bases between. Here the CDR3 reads CSAKGVSSYNSPLHF. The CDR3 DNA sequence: TGCAGTGCTAAAGGCGTAAGCTCCTATAATTCACCCCTCCACTTT.

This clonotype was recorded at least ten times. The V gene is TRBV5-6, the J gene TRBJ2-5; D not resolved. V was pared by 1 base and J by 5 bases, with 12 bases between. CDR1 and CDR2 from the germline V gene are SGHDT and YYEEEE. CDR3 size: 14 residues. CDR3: CASSLYHPGETQYF. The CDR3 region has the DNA TGTGCCAGCAGCTTGTATCACCCCGGGGAGACCCAGTACTTC. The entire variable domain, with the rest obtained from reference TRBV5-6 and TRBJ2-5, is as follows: DAGVTQSPTHLIKTRGQQVTLRCSPKSGHDTVSWYQQALGQGPQFIFQYYEEEERQRGNFPDRFSGHQFPNYSSELNVNALLLGDSALYLCASSLYHPGETQYFGPGTRLLVL.

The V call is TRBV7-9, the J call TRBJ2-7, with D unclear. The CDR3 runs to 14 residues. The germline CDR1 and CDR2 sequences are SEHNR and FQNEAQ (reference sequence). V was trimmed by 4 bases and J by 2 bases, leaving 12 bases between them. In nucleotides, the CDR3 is TGTGCCAGCAGCTCCCAGGACCAACCCTACGAGCAGTACTTC. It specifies CASSSQDQPYEQYF. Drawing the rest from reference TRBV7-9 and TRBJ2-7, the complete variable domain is DTGVSQNPRHKITKRGQNVTFRCDPISEHNRLYWYRQTLGQGPEFLTYFQNEAQLEKSRLLSDRFSAERPKGSFSTLEIQRTEQGDSAMYLCASSSQDQPYEQYFGPGTRLTVT.

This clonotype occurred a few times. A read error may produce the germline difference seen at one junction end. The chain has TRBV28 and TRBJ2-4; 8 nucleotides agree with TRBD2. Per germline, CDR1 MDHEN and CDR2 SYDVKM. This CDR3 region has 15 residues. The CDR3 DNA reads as TGTGCCAGCAGCACGCTCGGACTAGCTAATAACAGTCAGTACTTC. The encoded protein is CASSTLGLANNSQYF.

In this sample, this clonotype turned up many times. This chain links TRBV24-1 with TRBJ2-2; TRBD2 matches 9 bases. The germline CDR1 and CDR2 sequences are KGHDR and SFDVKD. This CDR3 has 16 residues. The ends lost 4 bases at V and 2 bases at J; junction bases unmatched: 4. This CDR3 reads CATSEPSGDNTGELFF. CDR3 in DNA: TGTGCCACCAGTGAACCTAGCGGGGACAACACCGGGGAGCTGTTTTTT.

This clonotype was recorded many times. The DNA for the CDR3 is TGTGCCAGCTCACACAGGGAGCAGAACACTGAAGCTTTCTTT. Translated, it gives CASSHREQNTEAFF. The chain has TRBV18 and TRBJ1-1; TRBD1 might be the D (6 bases). Trimming removed 4 bases from V and 1 base from J, with 10 bases in between. CDR1 is KGHSH, CDR2 LQKENI, per germline. The CDR3 sequence is 14 residues long.

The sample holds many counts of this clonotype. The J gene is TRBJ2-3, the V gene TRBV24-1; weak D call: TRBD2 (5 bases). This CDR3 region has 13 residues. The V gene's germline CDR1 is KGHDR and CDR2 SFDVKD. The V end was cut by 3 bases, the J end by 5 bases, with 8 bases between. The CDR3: CATSDPREDTQYF. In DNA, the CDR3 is TGTGCCACCAGTGATCCCCGGGAAGATACGCAGTATTTT.

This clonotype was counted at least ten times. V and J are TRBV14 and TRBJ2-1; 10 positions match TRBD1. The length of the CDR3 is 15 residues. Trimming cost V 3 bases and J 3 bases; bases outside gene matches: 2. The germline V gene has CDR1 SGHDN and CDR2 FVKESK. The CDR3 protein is CASSHRDRGYNEQFF. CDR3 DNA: TGTGCCAGCAGCCACCGGGACAGGGGCTACAATGAGCAGTTCTTC.

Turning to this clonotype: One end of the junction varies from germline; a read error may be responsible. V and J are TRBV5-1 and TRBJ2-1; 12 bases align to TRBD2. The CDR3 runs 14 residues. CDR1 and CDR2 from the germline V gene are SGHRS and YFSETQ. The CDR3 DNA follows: TGCGCCACCAGCTCTAGCGGGGGGGGGAATGAGCAGTTCTTC. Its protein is CATSSSGGGNEQFF.